A selection of T cell receptor beta chains follows, all from one sample in a study of T cells in Graves' hyperthyroidism and ophthalmopathy. TCRdb reprocessed the multiplex PCR reads with MiXCR, giving one entry per CDR3 protein. The table lists 500,000 to 700,000 distinct CDR3 sequences, 16% of them singletons, with 18% in the top ten. Sample: blood. The receptors come from a woman aged 18-29 years with Graves' hyperthyroidism. Both conserved end residues are part of each CDR3. The size of a clone is reported for some rows only, either as once, few or many, or as a class for expanded clones.

v_gene,abundance,CDR3aa
TRBV12-3/TRBV12-4,NA,CASSNRVGEKLFF
TRBV2,NA,CASSDRRGSNYEQYF
TRBV10-3,many,CAISGEAGVSEQYF
TRBV10-2,few,CASSDGLNTEAFF
TRBV10-3,many,CAISGTSVVWQYF
TRBV6-5,NA,CASSLGQGIGEQYF
TRBV4-3,NA,CASSQSSTGGYSPLHF
TRBV4-3,few,CASSQVARDVGYGYTF
TRBV7-9,many,CASSDGGEETQYF
TRBV10-1,many,CASSERDRGRGYTF
TRBV7-6,many,CASSLGPAGRTDTQYF
TRBV4-3,few,CASSQGRERSYNEQFF
TRBV20-1,few,CSARDRSGETQYF
TRBV11-3,many,CASSLGGTRAHEQYF
TRBV6-1,NA,CASSFSTNEKLFF
TRBV12-3/TRBV12-4,many,CASNIAGDRAADTQYF
TRBV2,many,CASSEGDRGPQETQYF
TRBV12-3/TRBV12-4,NA,CATRQGGNTIYF
TRBV25-1,few,CASSGPRAGSSYNEQFF
TRBV6-1,NA,CASRQTSQHGLPGMAQHF
TRBV20-1,many,CSAREGGPNTEAFF
TRBV15,many,CATSRAGGRAETQYF
TRBV11-2,many,CATTPLGGTTDTQYF
TRBV6-1,NA,CASSEMPARARGFNNEQFF
TRBV12-3/TRBV12-4,many,CASSLSGGSNQPQHF
TRBV3-1,few,CASSQMAPRGVTEAFF
TRBV6-2/TRBV6-3,NA,CASRAVRGGTGELFF
TRBV7-9,few,CASSLVVGIEGNQPQHF
TRBV3-1,many,CASSQQAFTDYTF
TRBV2,few,CGRRTSHEQFF
TRBV20-1,NA,CSAFSGTGLGGDYGYTF
TRBV6-1,many,CASRDVQVSTDTQYF
TRBV4-3,NA,CASSTGERGEKLFF
TRBV20-1,many,CSAREVDNMNEQFF
TRBV11-1,many,CASSSEGEQFF
TRBV10-2,few,CASSDAQSGRQSYEQYF
TRBV5-1,many,CASTFSTGELFF
TRBV11-2,few,CASSLSTVRNSPLHF